These T cell receptor beta chains were read from a single sample in a study of memory CD4+ T cells and cytomegalovirus serostatus. Assay used: immunoSEQ multiplex PCR; TCRdb lists only in-frame clones, some missing. The table has around 50,000 clones, just under 80% seen once. Sequenced material: memory CD4+ T cells from blood. The origin of the receptors is an adult in good health and CMV-seronegative. The CDR3 runs from the conserved cysteine through the conserved F or W. The D gene is left open where the match is weak. Some rows mark clone size as missing; the rest say once, few, many or name a class of expanded clone.

clone_size: -
j_call: TRBJ1-5
v_call: TRBV7-2
d_call: -
cdr3_aa: CASSKTAEFNQPQHF
cdr3_nt: TGTGCCAGCAGTAAAACGGCGGAGTTCAATCAGCCCCAGCATTTT

clone_size: -
j_call: TRBJ2-5
v_call: TRBV5-1
d_call: TRBD2
cdr3_aa: CASSLGGIAGAGQETQYF
cdr3_nt: TGCGCCAGCAGCTTGGGTGGGATAGCGGGAGCTGGTCAAGAGACCCAGTACTTC

clone_size: few
j_call: TRBJ1-2
v_call: TRBV5-1
d_call: TRBD1
cdr3_aa: CASSLGTGTFYGYTF
cdr3_nt: TGCGCCAGCAGCTTGGGGACAGGGACTTTCTATGGCTACACCTTC

clone_size: -
j_call: TRBJ2-1
v_call: TRBV10-2
d_call: TRBD2
cdr3_aa: CASRTMGLAGAEEQFF
cdr3_nt: TGCGCCAGCAGGACAATGGGACTAGCGGGAGCGGAAGAGCAGTTCTTC

clone_size: -
j_call: TRBJ2-7
v_call: TRBV11-1
d_call: TRBD2
cdr3_aa: CASSSGLAGRFEQYF
cdr3_nt: TGTGCCAGCAGCTCAGGACTAGCGGGTCGGTTCGAGCAGTACTTC

clone_size: -
j_call: TRBJ1-5
v_call: TRBV5-1
d_call: -
cdr3_aa: CASSYSGGSNQPQHF
cdr3_nt: TGCGCCAGCAGCTATTCCGGGGGGAGCAATCAGCCCCAGCATTTT

clone_size: -
j_call: TRBJ2-1
v_call: TRBV27
d_call: TRBD2
cdr3_aa: CASKELAANEQFF
cdr3_nt: TGTGCCAGCAAGGAACTAGCGGCCAATGAGCAGTTCTTC

clone_size: -
j_call: TRBJ2-6
v_call: TRBV5-4
d_call: -
cdr3_aa: CASSESLRGNSGANVLTF
cdr3_nt: TGTGCCAGCAGCGAGAGCCTCAGGGGAAACTCTGGGGCCAACGTCCTGACTTTC

clone_size: -
j_call: TRBJ2-7
v_call: TRBV6-5
d_call: TRBD2
cdr3_aa: CASSYTGTSGLYEQYF
cdr3_nt: TGTGCCAGCAGTTACACCGGGACTAGCGGACTCTACGAGCAGTACTTC

clone_size: -
j_call: TRBJ2-3
v_call: TRBV2
d_call: -
cdr3_aa: CASSGGLWGTDTQYF
cdr3_nt: TGTGCCAGCAGTGGGGGTTTGTGGGGCACAGATACGCAGTATTTT

clone_size: -
j_call: TRBJ2-2
v_call: TRBV5-8
d_call: TRBD2
cdr3_aa: CASSLALSSGRTGELFF
cdr3_nt: TGTGCCAGCAGCTTGGCCTTGTCTAGCGGGAGGACCGGGGAGCTGTTTTTT

clone_size: -
j_call: TRBJ2-1
v_call: TRBV6-8
d_call: -
cdr3_aa: CASKEDLDNEQFF
cdr3_nt: TGTGCCAGCAAGGAGGACCTCGACAATGAGCAGTTCTTC

clone_size: once
j_call: TRBJ2-1
v_call: TRBV7-3
d_call: -
cdr3_aa: CASSLTAGLWNEQFF
cdr3_nt: TGTGCCAGCAGCTTAACGGCGGGACTTTGGAATGAGCAGTTCTTC

clone_size: -
j_call: TRBJ2-1
v_call: TRBV25-1
d_call: -
cdr3_aa: CASSEMETRYNEQFF
cdr3_nt: TGTGCCAGCAGTGAAATGGAGACGAGATACAATGAGCAGTTCTTC

clone_size: -
j_call: TRBJ1-4
v_call: TRBV5-5
d_call: -
cdr3_aa: CASSTSLREKLFF
cdr3_nt: TGTGCCAGCAGCACATCACTTCGGGAAAAACTGTTTTTT

clone_size: once
j_call: TRBJ2-1
v_call: TRBV7-9
d_call: -
cdr3_aa: CASSSGLALSYNEQFF
cdr3_nt: TGTGCCAGCAGTTCCGGGCTAGCCCTCTCCTACAATGAGCAGTTCTTC

clone_size: -
j_call: TRBJ2-3
v_call: TRBV10-3
d_call: -
cdr3_aa: CAINEQSGTDTQYF
cdr3_nt: TGTGCCATCAACGAGCAGTCAGGCACAGATACGCAGTATTTT

clone_size: once
j_call: TRBJ2-7
v_call: TRBV6-5
d_call: TRBD1
cdr3_aa: CASRSAGTGAYEQYF
cdr3_nt: TGTGCCAGCAGATCCGCCGGGACAGGGGCCTACGAGCAGTACTTC

clone_size: -
j_call: TRBJ2-5
v_call: TRBV9
d_call: -
cdr3_aa: CASSVGGERETQYF
cdr3_nt: TGTGCCAGCAGCGTAGGAGGGGAGAGAGAGACCCAGTACTTC

clone_size: -
j_call: TRBJ2-1
v_call: TRBV27
d_call: -
cdr3_aa: CASSAGGGLLEQFF
cdr3_nt: TGTGCCAGCAGTGCGGGCGGCGGACTTCTGGAGCAGTTCTTC

clone_size: -
j_call: TRBJ1-1
v_call: TRBV2
d_call: -
cdr3_aa: CASSETGGFSEAFF
cdr3_nt: TGTGCCAGCAGTGAAACCGGGGGCTTCTCTGAAGCTTTCTTT

clone_size: -
j_call: TRBJ1-5
v_call: TRBV6-6
d_call: -
cdr3_aa: CASERRTVSFNQPQHF
cdr3_nt: TGTGCCAGCGAGCGCCGGACAGTCTCGTTCAATCAGCCCCAGCATTTT

clone_size: -
j_call: TRBJ1-2
v_call: TRBV18
d_call: -
cdr3_aa: CASSPSDNSYGYTF
cdr3_nt: TGTGCCAGCTCACCAAGCGACAACAGCTATGGCTACACCTTC

clone_size: -
j_call: TRBJ2-4
v_call: TRBV18
d_call: TRBD2
cdr3_aa: CASSQGTSGRLAKNIQYF
cdr3_nt: TGTGCCAGCTCACAAGGGACTAGCGGGAGACTAGCCAAAAACATTCAGTACTTC

clone_size: -
j_call: TRBJ2-1
v_call: TRBV7-6
d_call: TRBD2
cdr3_aa: CASSLDPPTSGRARGEQFF
cdr3_nt: TGTGCCAGCAGCTTAGATCCCCCCACTAGCGGGAGGGCCAGGGGTGAGCAGTTCTTC

clone_size: -
j_call: TRBJ2-2
v_call: TRBV28
d_call: -
cdr3_aa: CASSLQGAGANTGELFF
cdr3_nt: TGTGCCAGCAGCTTGCAAGGAGCAGGGGCTAACACCGGGGAGCTGTTTTTT

clone_size: -
j_call: TRBJ2-5
v_call: TRBV5-1
d_call: -
cdr3_aa: CASSSGGAETQYF
cdr3_nt: TGCGCCAGCAGTAGCGGAGGGGCGGAGACCCAGTACTTC

clone_size: -
j_call: TRBJ2-7
v_call: TRBV11-2
d_call: TRBD1
cdr3_aa: CASSLERGQGAKKQYF
cdr3_nt: TGTGCCAGCAGCTTAGAAAGGGGACAGGGGGCTAAAAAGCAGTACTTC

clone_size: -
j_call: TRBJ2-2
v_call: TRBV7-6
d_call: TRBD1
cdr3_aa: CASSLAPGQGETGELFF
cdr3_nt: TGTGCCAGCAGCTTAGCTCCGGGACAGGGGGAAACCGGGGAGCTGTTTTTT

clone_size: -
j_call: TRBJ1-5
v_call: TRBV2
d_call: -
cdr3_aa: CASSGQPGPQHF
cdr3_nt: TGTGCCAGCAGTGGACAGCCCGGGCCCCAGCATTTT

clone_size: -
j_call: TRBJ2-1
v_call: TRBV7-3
d_call: TRBD1
cdr3_aa: CASSLSTGMINEQFF
cdr3_nt: TGTGCCAGCAGCTTATCGACAGGGATGATCAATGAGCAGTTCTTC

clone_size: -
j_call: TRBJ2-7
v_call: TRBV7-8
d_call: -
cdr3_aa: CASSLGGWYEQYF
cdr3_nt: TGTGCCAGCAGCTTAGGGGGGTGGTACGAGCAGTACTTC

clone_size: -
j_call: TRBJ1-5
v_call: TRBV19
d_call: -
cdr3_aa: CASMPGYSNQPQHF
cdr3_nt: TGTGCCAGTATGCCGGGATATAGCAATCAGCCCCAGCATTTT

clone_size: -
j_call: TRBJ2-7
v_call: TRBV4-1
d_call: -
cdr3_aa: CASSQGYRAYEQYF
cdr3_nt: TGCGCCAGCAGCCAAGGGTACAGGGCCTACGAGCAGTACTTC

clone_size: -
j_call: TRBJ2-3
v_call: TRBV18
d_call: TRBD1
cdr3_aa: CASSPRTLQGTGETDTQYF
cdr3_nt: TGTGCCAGCTCACCAAGAACCTTGCAAGGGACAGGGGAGACAGATACGCAGTATTTT

clone_size: once
j_call: TRBJ2-1
v_call: TRBV14
d_call: -
cdr3_aa: CASSQALAASQFF
cdr3_nt: TGTGCCAGCAGCCAAGCCTTAGCGGCCTCGCAGTTCTTC

clone_size: -
j_call: TRBJ2-7
v_call: TRBV11-2
d_call: -
cdr3_aa: CASNSIPAGEQYF
cdr3_nt: TGTGCCAGCAACTCAATTCCCGCGGGCGAGCAGTACTTC

clone_size: -
j_call: TRBJ2-7
v_call: TRBV28
d_call: TRBD2
cdr3_aa: CASNLAGVSYEQYF
cdr3_nt: TGTGCCAGCAATCTAGCGGGGGTCTCCTACGAGCAGTACTTC

clone_size: -
j_call: TRBJ2-5
v_call: TRBV30
d_call: -
cdr3_aa: CAWSGGQNQETQYF
cdr3_nt: TGTGCCTGGAGTGGCGGACAGAACCAAGAGACCCAGTACTTC

clone_size: -
j_call: TRBJ2-5
v_call: TRBV5-5
d_call: -
cdr3_aa: CASSGGETQYF
cdr3_nt: TGTGCCAGCAGCGGTGGAGAGACCCAGTACTTC

clone_size: -
j_call: TRBJ2-3
v_call: TRBV10-3
d_call: -
cdr3_aa: CAISGSTAGNTDTQYF
cdr3_nt: TGTGCCATCAGTGGGTCCACGGCGGGTAACACAGATACGCAGTATTTT

clone_size: -
j_call: TRBJ2-7
v_call: TRBV6-4
d_call: -
cdr3_aa: CASPTPGQIYEQYF
cdr3_nt: TGTGCCAGCCCTACCCCAGGACAGATCTACGAGCAGTACTTC

clone_size: -
j_call: TRBJ1-3
v_call: TRBV6-5
d_call: -
cdr3_aa: CASSYFSGAGNTIYF
cdr3_nt: TGTGCCAGCAGTTACTTCTCTGGTGCAGGAAACACCATATATTTT

clone_size: -
j_call: TRBJ2-3
v_call: TRBV7-6
d_call: -
cdr3_aa: CASSLRQGTDTQYF
cdr3_nt: TGTGCCAGCAGCTTACGACAGGGCACAGATACGCAGTATTTT